Following are 2 T cell receptor beta chains from one sample sequenced in a study of blood T cell repertoires in COVID-19. Repertoires were generated with immunoSEQ multiplex PCR, while TCRdb's copy carries only in-frame clones and drops some. Of 150,000 to 200,000 clones listed, roughly 76% are singletons. The sample was peripheral blood. All receptors derive from a woman older than 75 with COVID-19, enrolled during active disease.

The chain uses TRBV3-1 (or the pseudogene TRBV3-2) and TRBJ2-1, with D unclear. Trimming took 1 base from V and 2 from J, leaving 9 bases between them. Germline lookup yields CDR1 LGHDT and CDR2 YNNKEL (reference sequence). There are 15 residues in the CDR3. CDR3 DNA: TGTGCCAGCAGCCAAGCCCTAGTTCCCTACAATGAGCAGTTCTTC. This codes for CASSQALVPYNEQFF.

This chain connects TRBV11-2 to TRBJ2-7, with D possibly TRBD2 on 7 matching bases. This CDR3 has 16 amino acids. Trimming left V 1 base short and J 8 bases short, with 21 bases between. Per germline, CDR1 SGHAT and CDR2 FQNNGV. CDR3 in amino acids: CASSLVVGGQALQQYF. In nucleotides, the CDR3 is TGTGCCAGCAGCTTAGTAGTGGGGGGGCAGGCGCTTCAGCAGTACTTC.